This T cell receptor beta chain emerged from a study of blood T cells in healthy people across ages (dated by TCRdb to 2013 to 2016). Regarding the study in general: Template switching captured roughly one uniquely barcoded TCR beta cDNA molecule per two T cells in model experiments. Donors were grouped into four age groups: young (average 16 years), middle-aged (39), aged (about 60) and long-lived (over 80). Using the same blood draw, the study looked at two additional independent replicas of 1 million unique cDNA reads for two donors, one aged 18 to 30 and the other aged 80 or older. To track age-related changes in TCR beta repertoire diversity, the study relied on deep sequencing normalized with unique cDNA molecular identifiers. Donors of different ages were randomly distributed across sequencing lanes to avoid experimental bias.

From cysteine to phenylalanine, the CDR3 is 16 amino acids long. Only CDR3 DNA is held: 48 bases, read in frame from base 1. The CDR1 and CDR2 encoded by the germline V gene are SGHRS and YFSETQ. Trimming at the junction amounts to 0 bases on V and 0 bases on J, and the germline ends lie 13 bases apart. Donors were about 36 systemically healthy Caucasian individuals from Russia aged 6 to 90 years. Approximately 9.3 milliliters of peripheral blood were collected from each donor into EDTA-treated Vacutainer tubes. Ficoll-Paque density-gradient centrifugation was used to isolate PBMCs, with at least 6.5 million per sample. Total RNA, at least 6 micrograms per sample, was extracted from PBMCs with Trizol reagent. For every donor, flow cytometry on a PBMC aliquot measured the percentage of naive CD45RAhigh/CD27high T cells. Overall results and qualifications from the work: As age increased, observed TCR beta diversity per million T cells dropped in a roughly linear way, and a significant reduction was already evident by age about 36. The percentage of naive T cells measured by flow cytometry correlated strongly with observed TCR beta diversity. Compared with the aged group, the long-lived group had more naive CD4+ T cells, fewer expanded clones and increased TCR diversity, suggesting age selection. Estimates of total diversity based on one million sequenced T cells were regarded as lower bounds and as underestimates. Donor CMV infection status was unknown, potentially confounding age-related changes in expanded clonotypes. Since profiling was done on bulk unsorted PBMCs, naive and antigen-experienced compartments could not be conclusively compared.

The library relied on 5' RACE. The instrument was an Illumina HiSeq 2500. A second PCR of about 7 to 12 cycles was performed with a sample-barcoded 5' primer and a J-beta primer mix. Each TCR beta cDNA molecule received a unique molecular identifier from a template-switch 5' adaptor carrying 12 random nucleotides. Each sample yielded at least 2.5 million CDR3-containing paired-end reads. All of the RNA was converted into first-strand cDNA using the Mint cDNA synthesis kit, with a TRBC-specific oligonucleotide serving as the primer. After uracil-DNA glycosylase treatment, a first 18-cycle PCR used universal primers M1SS and BC2_uni_R on all cDNA. Regarding the original processing steps: For normalization, 1 million high-quality reads, each with a distinct molecular identifier, were randomly selected from each sample. Reads with shared molecular identifiers were discarded instead of being binned into consensus sequences. CDR3 identification, clonotype clustering and error correction used MiTCR with a Q25 quality threshold and the strictest error-elimination algorithm. A nonparametric unseen species model using Euler transformation provided a lower-bound estimate of total TCR beta diversity. The public sequencing data were trimmed at Q25 with fastp and processed into clonotypes with MiXCR by TCRdb, which kept only in-frame beta chains. Identical CDR3 protein sequences are pooled into one entry, listed with their most common genes and DNA. It is TCRdb's table, rather than the study itself, that gives the V and J calls and clone size. The sample table lists 980,000 or so distinct CDR3 sequences, roughly 48% of them with a count of one. The ten largest clones represent around 15% of the sample.

This clonotype was seen ten or more times. Its antigen specificity is not known. Within one base of it there is no much larger clone, and no base qualities were kept. The sequencing sample was made of blood. The sequence was collected from a young man in good health. The receptor chain draws on TRBV5-1 and TRBJ2-7; TRBD2 could be the D gene, as 5 bases match. The DNA sequence is as follows: TGCGCCAGCAGCTTGGCCCAAGGACTGAGCTCCTACGAGCAGTACTTC. Its translation is CASSLAQGLSSYEQYF.